A single sample gave rise to the 10 T cell receptor beta chains below, sequenced in a study of blood T cell repertoires in COVID-19. Profiling relied on immunoSEQ multiplex PCR, and the TCRdb table lists in-frame clones only, not all of them. The sample lists roughly 250,000 clones; approximately 81% were seen once. The sequenced sample was peripheral blood. These receptors were obtained from an older woman with active or convalescent COVID-19.

The chain combines TRBV5-1 with TRBJ2-1; 9 nucleotides align to TRBD2. V gave up 8 bases and J gave up 0 bases; unmatched junction bases: 9. This CDR3 comprises 16 residues. Germline CDR1 and CDR2: SGHRS and YFSETQ. CDR3 DNA: TGCGCCAGTCGTAGCGGGGGCCTGAGCTCCTACAATGAGCAGTTCTTC. It yields the protein CASRSGGLSSYNEQFF.

This clone showed up just a few times. The genes are TRBV27 and TRBJ1-2; 8 bases match TRBD1. Germline CDR1 reads MNHEY; CDR2 reads SMNVEV (reference sequence). The CDR3 spans 15 residues. V dropped 0 bases and J dropped 8; count of bases not matched to a gene: 8. CDR3 loop: CASSLSARTGRGYTF. The CDR3 nucleotides are TGTGCCAGCAGTTTATCAGCCCGGACAGGGAGGGGCTACACCTTC.

This clone was detected once. The chain has TRBV7-3 and TRBJ1-1, with 10 bases matching TRBD1. Germline V gene sequence: CDR1 SGHTA, CDR2 FQGTGA. V shed 4 bases, J shed 5 bases, and the junction held 7 bases outside the gene matches. This CDR3 is built from 15 residues. The CDR3 loop reads CASSSSRTGGTEAFF. CDR3 in DNA: TGTGCCAGCAGCTCCAGCCGGACAGGGGGAACTGAAGCTTTCTTT.

This sequence joins TRBV6-6 and TRBJ1-1, with a weak D call TRBD1 (5 bases). The germline gives CDR1 MNHNY, CDR2 SVGAGI (reference sequence). Trimming took off 4 bases at V and 1 base at J, with 10 bases between the two ends. CDR3 length equals 14 residues. CDR3 coding DNA: TGTGCCAGCAGTTTGTTTCAGGGGAACACTGAAGCTTTCTTT. Its translation is CASSLFQGNTEAFF.

The chain employs TRBV19 and TRBJ2-3, with 8 bases aligning to TRBD1. Germline CDR1 reads LNHDA; CDR2 reads SQIVND (reference sequence). The V segment lost 6 bases and the J segment 2 bases; nucleotides outside the gene matches: 7. The CDR3 has 15 amino acids. CDR3 region: CASSLRDRYTDTQYF. The CDR3 bases are TGTGCCAGTAGCTTACGGGACAGGTACACAGATACGCAGTATTTT.

The rearrangement links TRBV7-2 to TRBJ2-1, with D perhaps matching TRBD2 (6 bases). The CDR3 spans 15 residues. Trimming removed 5 bases at V and 6 bases at J, with 17 bases between. The germline V gene encodes CDR1 SGHTA and CDR2 FQGNSA. As DNA, the CDR3 is TGTGCCAGCAGCACCGGGACTCATATGATCAATGAGCAGTTCTTC. Encoded protein: CASSTGTHMINEQFF.

The V gene is TRBV27, the J gene TRBJ1-5; a weak D match, TRBD1 (6 bases). The CDR3 is made up of 15 amino acids. Trimming took off 2 bases at V and 2 bases at J, with 10 bases between the two ends. Germline V gene lookup returns CDR1 MNHEY and CDR2 SMNVEV (reference sequence). CDR3 nucleotides: TGTGCCAGCAGTTTAGGGGGCTATGGCAATCAGCCCCAGCATTTT. Translation: CASSLGGYGNQPQHF.

V is TRBV5-4 and J is TRBJ2-2, with a possible D match to TRBD2 (7 bases). Germline assignment: CDR1 SGHNT and CDR2 YYREEE (reference sequence). Trimming stripped 4 bases from V and 6 bases from J, with 13 bases between. The CDR3 totals 14 residues. The CDR3 here is CASSTGGLAGELFF. The CDR3 nucleotides read TGTGCCAGCAGCACCGGGGGGCTGGCCGGGGAGCTGTTTTTT.

The chain recombines TRBV29-1 with TRBJ1-2, with a weak D call TRBD1 (5 bases). Trimming shortened V by 6 bases and J by 3 bases, and 20 bases separated the two germline ends. This CDR3 region has 15 residues. Germline loops: CDR1 SQVTM, CDR2 ANQGSEA. The CDR3 spells CSVRGGVGSDYGYTF. The CDR3, as DNA: TGCAGCGTCCGCGGGGGTGTTGGTTCGGACTATGGCTACACCTTC.

The chain has TRBV7-6 and TRBJ2-7, with D perhaps matching TRBD2 (6 bases). V lost 4 bases, J lost 6 bases, and 22 bases lay in between. CDR1 is SGHVS and CDR2 is FNYEAQ in the germline V gene. This CDR3 has 16 amino acids. The DNA for the CDR3 is TGTGCCAGCAGCTCCCTAAGGGCGGGGTCGGATCTCGAGCAGTACTTC. Its translation is CASSSLRAGSDLEQYF.